This TCR beta chain comes out of a study of CD8+ T cells in alopecia areata. Study-level findings and limits: Patients shared TCRs less clearly than mice did, possibly for HLA-related reasons.

Concerning this clone: What it recognizes is unknown.

The ends were cut back, 0 bases at V and 1 base at J, with 12 bases in the middle. Germline V gene lookup returns CDR1 ENHRY and CDR2 SYGVKD. The CDR3 has 16 residues. Obtained from alopecia areata patients were lesional scalp punch biopsies along with peripheral blood. RNA, once extracted, was reverse transcribed into cDNA for use as the sequencing template. The protocol was immunoSEQ multiplex PCR, while the TCRdb copy is restricted to in-frame clones and leaves out a portion. Altogether 110,000 or so clones are present, approximately 38% being singletons, with the ten largest covering roughly 3.2%.

This sequence was found in a human donor with alopecia areata. This chain links TRBV10-3 with TRBJ1-1, with D hard to call. The sample was CD4+ T cells sorted from blood. This CDR3 reads CAISESSWVRNTEAFF. The CDR3 region has the DNA TGTGCCATCAGTGAGTCGAGTTGGGTCCGGAACACTGAAGCTTTCTTT.